This paragraph reports one T cell receptor beta chain. The target antigen is unknown. This sample is part of a study of CD8 T cells in ankylosing spondylitis. Study findings and constraints: Among TCR beta sequences, a motif of eight highly homologous variants appeared characteristic of ankylosing spondylitis blood.

CDR3 length: 15 residues. Germline V CDR1 and CDR2: LGHDT, YNNKEL (reference sequence). Trimming took 3 bases from V and 7 from J; bases not matched to a gene: 8. MiXCR, run by TCRdb on the 5' RACE reads, gives a single entry per CDR3 protein. Among about 90,000 distinct CDR3 sequences, about 8.3% were seen once, and the ten largest hold approximately 30%. The chain recombines TRBV3-1 with TRBJ2-2; 7 bases map to TRBD2. The TCR was taken from a male donor with ankylosing spondylitis. Sequenced material: blood, either unsorted or a sorted T cell fraction (not recorded which). The CDR3 here is CASSHGRERDGELFF. Written as DNA, the CDR3 is TGTGCCAGCAGCCATGGGAGGGAGAGGGACGGGGAGCTGTTTTTT.